This T cell receptor beta chain was sequenced for a study of blood T cell repertoires in COVID-19. Background on the study: Sources were T cells, B-cell-depleted T cells, or PBMCs; the material itself was cDNA or gDNA.

Method: immunoSEQ multiplex PCR; TCRdb's copy keeps in-frame clones and lacks some. The table shows about 170,000 clones, with 84% occurring only once. Germline V lookup: CDR1 SGHVS, CDR2 FNYEAQ. V shed 7 bases, J shed 5 bases, and the junction held 9 bases outside the gene matches. The CDR3 is 15 residues long. Material for sequencing was peripheral blood. The V and J genes are TRBV7-6 and TRBJ2-5; 11 nucleotides align to TRBD1. The sequence was collected from a woman of 80 years or more with COVID-19, enrolled during active disease. The CDR3 sequence is CASIRDRGIFETQYF. The DNA for the CDR3 is TGTGCCAGCATCCGGGACAGGGGGATCTTTGAGACCCAGTACTTC.